In this sample, the clone carrying this T cell receptor delta chain turned up many times. The protein TCRdb gives is from a much larger clone and does not agree with this DNA's translation at residue 4, likely a read error; the protein shown here comes from the DNA. This entry belongs to a study of γδ T cells in repeated Plasmodium falciparum infection. Whole-study context: Malaria-naive adults were infected with P. falciparum NF54 four times over around 600 days. Timepoints: baseline, immediately before selected infections, and 21 days after every infection.

Gammadelta T cells were flow-sorted from PBMC into Vgamma9/Vdelta2+ and Vdelta2-negative populations for bulk analysis. TCRdb reapplied CATT to the multiplex PCR reads. The sample lists approximately 90,000 delta-chain clones; 0.95% to 1% were seen once. Germline CDR1 is GEAIGNYY and CDR2 is EKD. The CDR3 is 15 amino acids. This chain links TRDV2 with TRDJ1, with TRDD3 matching 8 bases. This TCR was recovered from a pool of human donors (malaria-infected and uninfected, not separated). The sequenced material came from gamma-delta T cells from blood. The DNA for the CDR3 is TGTGCCTGTGGCACCATTGGGGGATACACCGATAAACTCATCTTT. This sequence encodes CACGTIGGYTDKLIF.